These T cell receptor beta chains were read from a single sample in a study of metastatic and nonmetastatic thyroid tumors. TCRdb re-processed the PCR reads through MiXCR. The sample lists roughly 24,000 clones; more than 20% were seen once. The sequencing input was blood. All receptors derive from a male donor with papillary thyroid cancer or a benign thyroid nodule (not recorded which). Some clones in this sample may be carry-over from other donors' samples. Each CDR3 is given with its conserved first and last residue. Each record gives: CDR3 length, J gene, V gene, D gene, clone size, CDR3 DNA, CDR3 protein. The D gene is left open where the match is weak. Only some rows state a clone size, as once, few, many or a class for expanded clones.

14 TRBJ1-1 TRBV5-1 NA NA TGCGCCAGCAGCTTGGCCGACGGGAACACTGAAGCTTTCTTT CASSLADGNTEAFF
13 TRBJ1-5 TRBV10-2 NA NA TGTGCCAGCAGTTTCATAAGTACTCATCCCCAGCATTTT CASSFISTHPQHF
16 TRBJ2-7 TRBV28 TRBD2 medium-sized TGTGCCAGCAGTCTACTGGGACTAGCGGGAGCCGTCGAGCAGTACTTC CASSLLGLAGAVEQYF
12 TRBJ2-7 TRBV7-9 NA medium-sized TGTGCCAGCAGTTTCCTCGTCAACGAGCAGTACTTC CASSFLVNEQYF
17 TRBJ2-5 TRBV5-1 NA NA TGCGCCATCAGCTTGGGGGCTGTCAGGTCGGAGGCAGAGACCCAGTACTTC CAISLGAVRSEAETQYF
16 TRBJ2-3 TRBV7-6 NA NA TGTGCCGACACCCTCCTAGGGCCCCAGGTTGCGGATACGCAGTATTTT CADTLLGPQVADTQYF
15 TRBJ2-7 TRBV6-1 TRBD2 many TGTGCCAGCAGTCAGACTAGCGGGAGAGTCTACGAGCAGTACTTC CASSQTSGRVYEQYF
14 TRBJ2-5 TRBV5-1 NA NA TGCGCCAGCAGCCTAAACTCAGGGGAAGATACCCAGTACTTC CASSLNSGEDTQYF
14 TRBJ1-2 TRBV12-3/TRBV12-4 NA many TGTGCCAGCAGTTTTTTCGGGGGTAACTATGGCTACACCTTC CASSFFGGNYGYTF
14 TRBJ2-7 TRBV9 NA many TGTGCCAGCAGCGTTCAGGGGTTGCCCTACGAGCAGTACTTC CASSVQGLPYEQYF
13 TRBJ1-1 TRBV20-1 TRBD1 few TGCAGTGCCACCACGGACAGGGGACTTGAAGCTTTCTTT CSATTDRGLEAFF
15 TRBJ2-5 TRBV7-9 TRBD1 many TGTGCCAGCAGCGGCCCCCAGGGGGCCGGGGAGACCCAGTACTTC CASSGPQGAGETQYF
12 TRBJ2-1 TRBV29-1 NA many TGCAGCGCCCCTCGGGGTTCCAATGAGCAGTTCTTC CSAPRGSNEQFF
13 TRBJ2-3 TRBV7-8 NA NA TGTGCCAGCATTTTAACTATAGCAGATACGCAGTATTTT CASILTIADTQYF
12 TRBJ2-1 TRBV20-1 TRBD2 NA TGCAGTGCTAGCGGGGGGGCCAGTGAGCAGTTCTTC CSASGGASEQFF
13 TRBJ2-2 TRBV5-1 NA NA TGCGCCAGCAGCCTCCGGACGCCCGGTGAGCCGTTTTTT CASSLRTPGEPFF